A selection of T cell receptor beta chains follows, all from one sample in a study of vaccination and CD4 T cells after COVID-19. Each CDR3 protein is one row after TCRdb ran MiXCR on the PCR reads. The sample consists of about 20,000 distinct CDR3 sequences, roughly 51% of them appearing once. These TCRs are of unknown antigen specificity. Sequences were obtained from CD4+ T cells from blood, cultured in vitro. These receptors all stem from a human donor who had recovered from COVID-19. Each CDR3 is given without its conserved first and last residue. D genes are given only for firm matches.

>TRBV7-2|TRBJ1-1|.
ASSLEGVTEAF
>TRBV27|TRBJ1-3|TRBD1
ASRMTGVSGNTIY
>TRBV10-2|TRBJ2-2|TRBD1
ASRRGGRGTGELF
>TRBV6-5|TRBJ1-2|TRBD1
ASSSFPGQNYGYT
>TRBV20-1|TRBJ1-2|TRBD1
SASPTYRGGYGYT
>TRBV6-5|TRBJ2-3|.
ASSYTGPEDTQY
>TRBV18|TRBJ2-3|TRBD2
ASSPLAGDPDTQY
>TRBV27|TRBJ2-5|.
ASSFRETQY
>TRBV20-1|TRBJ1-1|.
SARRGPGLFAEAF
>TRBV19|TRBJ1-2|.
ASSLRGEGTYGYT
>TRBV6-1|TRBJ1-3|TRBD1
ASSQTGYSGNTIY
>TRBV19|TRBJ2-1|.
ASSTWSVGQF
>TRBV6-2/TRBV6-3|TRBJ1-5|.
ASSSWDQPQH
>TRBV5-1|TRBJ2-7|.
ASSSGRGYEQY
>TRBV2|TRBJ1-1|.
ASSEGLRTEAF
>TRBV28|TRBJ2-3|TRBD2
ASSLPPSGLSTDTQY
>TRBV20-1|TRBJ2-3|TRBD2
SARPRRRGSTDTQY
>TRBV4-1|TRBJ2-1|TRBD2
ASSQPGLDRRYNEQF
>TRBV12-1|TRBJ2-7|.
ASSFRLTGGRGPEFAYEQY
>TRBV15|TRBJ2-3|.
ATSTRPTDTQY
>TRBV14|TRBJ1-2|.
ASSQDSGYGYT
>TRBV7-3|TRBJ2-3|.
ASSLAGIADTQY
>TRBV7-2|TRBJ2-5|.
ASSPGPVGQETQY
>TRBV19|TRBJ2-5|TRBD2
ASSRRATSEGFWSQY
>TRBV21-1|TRBJ2-3|.
ASSKDGARETDTQY
>TRBV19|TRBJ2-4|.
ASSIEGENIQY
>TRBV2|TRBJ1-6|.
ASRGDGQASSPLH
>TRBV23-1|TRBJ2-3|.
ASSQLLASTDTQY
>TRBV20-1|TRBJ1-5|.
SARGGSSNQPQH
>TRBV28|TRBJ2-5|.
ASSLPRRDGQETQY
>TRBV27|TRBJ1-6|.
ASSLTRESVPLH
>TRBV6-1|TRBJ2-7|TRBD1
ASSEAGRGTYEQY
>TRBV12-3/TRBV12-4|TRBJ1-1|.
ASSFGESGTEAF
>TRBV7-3|TRBJ1-2|TRBD1
ASSPTPDRDRYGYT
>TRBV4-2|TRBJ1-1|.
ASSLEGRVGNTEAF
>TRBV20-1|TRBJ2-1|.
SASLWDEQF
>TRBV7-9|TRBJ1-6|TRBD1
ASSQGQGNSPLH
>TRBV12-3/TRBV12-4|TRBJ2-7|TRBD2
ASSGRLAGAYEQY
>TRBV28|TRBJ2-4|.
ASSLNSPNIQY
>TRBV28|TRBJ1-1|.
AIVENTEAF
>TRBV15|TRBJ2-5|.
ATSGGAGETQY
>TRBV27|TRBJ2-1|.
ASSLSRGSPSSYNEQF
>TRBV25-1|TRBJ2-5|.
ASSSGVLQETQY
>TRBV20-1|TRBJ1-1|.
SARDQGSITEAF
>TRBV6-2/TRBV6-3|TRBJ2-1|.
ASHRPESGIHNEQF
>TRBV5-1|TRBJ1-1|TRBD1
ASSLGTGVFTEAF
>TRBV10-1|TRBJ2-7|.
ASQSGISGSEQY
>TRBV20-1|TRBJ1-5|.
SARKITGQPQH
>TRBV11-2|TRBJ2-5|.
ASSPRRGRETQY